This TCR beta chain derives from a study of immune characterization of retroperitoneal liposarcoma. Germline V gives CDR1 SEHNR, CDR2 FQNEAQ (reference sequence). This CDR3 contains 14 residues. There are many counts of this clonotype. From the PCR reads, TCRdb called clonotypes with MiXCR, one entry per CDR3 protein. The sample holds about 10,000 distinct CDR3 sequences, 28% seen once. The sequencing input was tumor tissue. The rearrangement links TRBV7-9 to TRBJ2-1, with D maybe TRBD1 (6 bases). The J call may be wrong; the DNA end is better matched by TRBJ2-7. The sequence was obtained from a female donor with retroperitoneal liposarcoma. CDR3 coding DNA: TGTGCCAGCAGCTTTTCACAGGGCAGTAATGAGCAGTACTTC. Translation: CASSFSQGSNEQYF.